The 17 T cell receptor beta chains below come from one sample, sequenced in a study of Graves' ophthalmopathy and Graves' hyperthyroidism. RNA served as the template for amplifying TCR beta CDR3 regions. HTBI primers were employed in first-round RT-PCR, then a second-round multiplex PCR followed. TCRdb reprocessed the multiplex PCR reads with MiXCR, giving one entry per CDR3 protein. The table includes over 45,000 distinct CDR3 sequences, roughly 52% detected once. The specimen was peripheral blood. These TCRs come from an adult man with Graves' ophthalmopathy.

This clonotype was detected ten times or more. This chain links TRBV7-2 with TRBJ2-3, with 7 bases identical to TRBD1. Germline CDR1 and CDR2: SGHTA and FQGNSA. The junction had 7 bases not matched to a gene; V was cut back by 6 bases and J by 1 base. This CDR3 spans 15 amino acids. CDR3 region: CASRPGGVGTDTQYF. Here the CDR3 DNA reads TGTGCCAGCAGGCCAGGGGGTGTAGGCACAGATACGCAGTATTTT.

There are many counts of this clonotype. The chain links TRBV4-2 to TRBJ1-4, with D uncertain. The V end lost 2 bases, the J end lost 0 bases, and 7 bases lay between the germline ends. The CDR3 loop spans 15 amino acids. Germline V gene data show CDR1 as LGHNA and CDR2 as YNFKEQ. CDR3 region: CASSQLSATNEKLFF. CDR3 sequence (DNA): TGTGCCAGCAGCCAACTCAGCGCAACTAATGAAAAACTGTTTTTT.

Remarks on this clonotype: This sequence may be a read error, since a much larger clone differs from it by one base. The DNA of the CDR3 is TGTGCCAGCAGCTTGGCGGGGGGGTCCGGGGATACGCAGTATTTT. This codes for CASSLAGGSGDTQYF. The chain joins TRBV5-5 to TRBJ2-3, with 8 bases aligning to TRBD2. CDR1 and CDR2 from the germline V gene are SGHKS and YYEKEE (reference sequence). This CDR3 is 15 amino acids long. Germline trimming cut 0 bases from V and 6 bases from J; bases unmatched to any gene: 6.

There are a few counts of this clonotype. The chain is built from TRBV5-1 and TRBJ2-3; TRBD2 is a possible D gene (7 bases). Trimming took off 4 bases at V and 0 bases at J, with 15 bases between the two ends. The CDR3 sequence is 16 residues long. Germline lookup yields CDR1 SGHRS and CDR2 YFSETQ. This CDR3 is CASSGGGTASTDTQYF. Here the CDR3 DNA reads TGCGCCAGCAGCGGGGGGGGCACTGCAAGCACAGATACGCAGTATTTT.

This clonotype was picked up many times. This chain joins TRBV20-1 and TRBJ1-1; no firm D call. V was pared by 5 bases and J by 3 bases, with 16 bases between. Germline assignment: CDR1 DFQATT and CDR2 SNEGSKA (reference sequence). There are 14 residues in the CDR3. The CDR3 loop reads CSAEDRARDTEAFF. The CDR3 DNA follows: TGCAGTGCTGAAGACCGAGCTAGGGACACTGAAGCTTTCTTT.

This clonotype was counted a single time. Its ends do not fully match the called genes, so a read error is possible. The chain employs TRBV10-1 and TRBJ2-2; D gene uncertain. Looked up from germline, CDR1 is WNHNN and CDR2 is SYGVQD (reference sequence). The CDR3 loop spans 12 amino acids. CDR3 bases: TGCGCTAGCAGCCAGCTCATCGGGGAGCTGTTTTTT. It is translated as CASSQLIGELFF.

Details on this clonotype: One end of the junction is discordant with germline, which a read error may explain. The chain employs TRBV11-2 and TRBJ2-2; 7 bases agree with TRBD1. The CDR3 is made up of 19 amino acids. The V gene's germline CDR1 is SGHAT and CDR2 FQNNGV. This chain's CDR3 is CASSLDRGGTAYNAGELFF. The CDR3, as DNA: TGCGCCAGCAGCTTAGATCGCGGTGGGACAGCCTATAACGCCGGGGAGCTGTTTTTT.

The V gene is TRBV20-1, the J gene TRBJ2-3, with D possibly TRBD1 on 5 matching bases. Germline loops: CDR1 DFQATT, CDR2 SNEGSKA (reference sequence). V was trimmed by 0 bases and J by 3 bases, leaving 13 bases between them. The CDR3 runs to 15 residues. The CDR3 spells CSARDAGSVTDTQYF. The DNA of the CDR3 is TGCAGTGCTAGAGATGCAGGGTCAGTTACAGATACGCAGTATTTT.

This clonotype has a count of ten or more. The gene calls are TRBV6-1 and TRBJ1-3; D call uncertain. CDR1 MNHNS and CDR2 SASEGT come from the germline V gene. V lost 0 bases and J lost 16, with 19 bases in between. CDR3 size: 14 residues. CDR3 nucleotide sequence: TGTGCCAGCAGTGAAGCAGTTGTGGCGGGGATGGTTTATTTT. It specifies CASSEAVVAGMVYF.

This clonotype was detected many times. V is TRBV6-2 or TRBV6-3 and J is TRBJ2-2; TRBD1 agrees at 9 bases. With V trimmed by 2 bases and J by 5 bases, 9 bases remained unmatched. CDR3 size: 17 residues. CDR1 MNHEY and CDR2 SVGEGT come from the germline V gene. The CDR3 DNA is TGTGCCAGCAGTTACCCTACAGGGGGCGCGAGAACCGGGGAGCTGTTTTTT. Its translation is CASSYPTGGARTGELFF.

This chain connects TRBV11-2 to TRBJ2-7; D remains unclear. Germline-derived CDR1 and CDR2 are SGHAT and FQNNGV. The CDR3 is 11 residues long. Trimming left V 4 bases short and J 7 bases short, with 8 bases between. The CDR3 region is CASSSLGEQYF. The DNA for the CDR3 is TGTGCCAGCAGCTCCCTGGGAGAGCAGTACTTC.

The chain has TRBV6-2 or TRBV6-3 and TRBJ1-2; D perhaps matches TRBD1 (6 bases). Germline CDR1 is MNHEY and CDR2 is SVGEGT. CDR3 length: 13 amino acids. Trimming cost V 10 bases and J 0 bases, with 12 bases left between them. The CDR3 loop is CATTDRPNYGYTF. The CDR3 DNA reads TGTGCCACAACGGACAGACCTAACTATGGCTACACCTTC.

The rearrangement links TRBV20-1 to TRBJ2-7; 9 positions agree with TRBD1. The germline CDR1 and CDR2 sequences are DFQATT and SNEGSKA (reference sequence). CDR3 size: 16 residues. V shed 1 base, J shed 0 bases, and the junction held 7 bases outside the gene matches. This chain's CDR3 is CSARAAPGQGSYEQYF. The CDR3 nucleotides are TGCAGTGCTAGAGCCGCACCGGGACAGGGCTCCTACGAGCAGTACTTC.

Concerning this clonotype itself: This CDR3 is missing its conserved last phenylalanine or tryptophan, likely due to a read error. The gene calls are TRBV6-6 and TRBJ2-3, with 9 bases identical to TRBD2. The germline V gene has CDR1 MNHNY and CDR2 SVGAGI (reference sequence). V trimming: 7 bases; J trimming: 4 bases; junction bases outside the gene matches: 12. The CDR3 is 16 residues long. CDR3 in amino acids: CASIEGAGGGADTQYL. CDR3 in DNA: TGTGCCAGCATCGAAGGGGCGGGAGGGGGGGCAGATACGCAGTATTTA.

The rearrangement uses TRBV10-3 and TRBJ2-7, with 7 bases matching TRBD1. CDR1 ENHRY and CDR2 SYGVKD come from the germline V gene. There are 13 residues in the CDR3. Germline trimming cut 6 bases from V and 4 bases from J; bases unmatched to any gene: 6. The CDR3 nucleotides read TGTGCCATCAGCCGGGACAGAATGTACGAGCAGTACTTC. Translating gives CAISRDRMYEQYF.

This clonotype was detected ten times or more. V usage is TRBV10-1 and J usage is TRBJ2-2, with TRBD1 matching 8 bases. Germline V CDR1 and CDR2: WNHNN, SYGVQD (reference sequence). The length of the CDR3 is 13 residues. Trimming at V came to 8 bases and at J to 3 bases, leaving 2 bases not matched to a gene. CDR3 sequence (DNA): TGCGCCAGCGCAGGGGGCGACACCGGGGAGCTGTTTTTT. Translated: CASAGGDTGELFF.

The V gene is TRBV29-1, the J gene TRBJ2-3, with a tentative D call TRBD2 (5 bases). V lost 1 base and J 2 bases, leaving 7 bases between the germline ends. The germline V gene encodes CDR1 SQVTM and CDR2 ANQGSEA. The CDR3 loop spans 13 amino acids. The CDR3 loop is CSVEAGSTDTQYF. The CDR3 DNA reads TGCAGCGTTGAAGCGGGATCCACAGATACGCAGTATTTT.